Reported below is one T cell receptor beta chain. This specimen belongs to a study of identifying expanded T cells in peripheral blood. Profiling relied on immunoSEQ multiplex PCR, and the TCRdb table lists in-frame clones only, not all of them. The data show approximately 130,000 clones, approximately 86% seen once. The CDR3 extends over 15 amino acids. Germline CDR1 is SGHNT and CDR2 is YENEEA. Trimming left V 5 bases short and J 4 bases short, with 17 bases between. The chain carries TRBV11-3 and TRBJ2-5; D is possibly TRBD2 (6 bases). What was sequenced was blood. This clonotype was sampled from a person between 18 and 75 years old in good health. The CDR3 here is CASSPSARGVETQYF. The CDR3 nucleotides are TGTGCCAGCAGCCCCAGTGCCCGCGGGGTAGAGACCCAGTACTTC. The whole variable domain, filled in from reference TRBV11-3 and TRBJ2-5, reads EAGVVQSPRYKIIEKKQPVAFWCNPISGHNTLYWYLQNLGQGPELLIRYENEEAVDDSQLPKDRFSAERLKGVDSTLKIQPAELGDSAVYLCASSPSARGVETQYFGPGTRLLVL.